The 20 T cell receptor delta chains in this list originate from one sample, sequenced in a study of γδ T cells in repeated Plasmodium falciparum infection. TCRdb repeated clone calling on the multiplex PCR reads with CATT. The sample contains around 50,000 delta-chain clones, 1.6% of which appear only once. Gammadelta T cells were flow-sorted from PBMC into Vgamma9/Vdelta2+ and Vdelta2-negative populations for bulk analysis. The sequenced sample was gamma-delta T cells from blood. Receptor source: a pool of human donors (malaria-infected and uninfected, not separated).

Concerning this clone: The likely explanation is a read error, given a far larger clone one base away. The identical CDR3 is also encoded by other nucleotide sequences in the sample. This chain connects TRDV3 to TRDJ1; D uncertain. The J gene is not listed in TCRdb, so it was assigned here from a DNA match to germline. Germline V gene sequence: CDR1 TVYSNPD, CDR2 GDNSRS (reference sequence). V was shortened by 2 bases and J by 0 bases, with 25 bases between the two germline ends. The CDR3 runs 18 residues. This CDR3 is CAFGREGSPVLYTDKLIF. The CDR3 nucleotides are TGTGCCTTTGGAAGGGAGGGCTCCCCCGTACTGTACACCGATAAACTCATCTTT.

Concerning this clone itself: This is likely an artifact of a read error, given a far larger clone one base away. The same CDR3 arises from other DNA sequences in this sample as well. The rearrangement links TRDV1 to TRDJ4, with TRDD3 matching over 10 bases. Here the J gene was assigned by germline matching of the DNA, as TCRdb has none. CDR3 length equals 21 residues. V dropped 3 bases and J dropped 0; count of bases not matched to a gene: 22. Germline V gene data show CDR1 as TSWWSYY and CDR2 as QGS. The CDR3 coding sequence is TGTGCTCTTGGGGAGAGCATCGGAAGATCCGGCTGGGGGATATTTGCCAGACCCCTGATCTTT. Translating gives CALGESIGRSGWGIFARPLIF.

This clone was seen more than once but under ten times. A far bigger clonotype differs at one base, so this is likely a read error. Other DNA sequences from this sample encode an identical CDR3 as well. CDR3 DNA sequence: TGCGCTCTTGGGGAACTATTTGGTCCTACGGGCTTTGGTATTAAGCTCATCTTT. This encodes CALGELFGPTGFGIKLIF. The chain recombines TRDV1 with TRDJ1; D possibly corresponds to TRDD2 (6 bases). The CDR3 consists of 18 residues. Germline loops: CDR1 TSWWSYY, CDR2 QGS.

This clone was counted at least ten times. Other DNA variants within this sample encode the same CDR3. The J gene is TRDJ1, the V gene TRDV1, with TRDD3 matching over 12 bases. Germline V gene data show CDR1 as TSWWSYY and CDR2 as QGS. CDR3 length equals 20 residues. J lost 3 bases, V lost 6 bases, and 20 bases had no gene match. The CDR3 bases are TGTGCTCTTGGTGGACGGAGCTGGGGGATACGCGTTGTTTGGGCCGATAAACTCATCTTT. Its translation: CALGGRSWGIRVVWADKLIF.

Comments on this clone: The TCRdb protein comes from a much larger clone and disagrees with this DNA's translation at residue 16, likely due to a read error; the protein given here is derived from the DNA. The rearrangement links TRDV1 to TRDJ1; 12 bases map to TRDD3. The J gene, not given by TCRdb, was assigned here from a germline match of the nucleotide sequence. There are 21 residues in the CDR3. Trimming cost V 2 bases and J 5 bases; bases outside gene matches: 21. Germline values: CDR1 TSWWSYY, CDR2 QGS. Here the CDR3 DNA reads TGTGCTCTTGGGGAATTCACGGCGGTACTGGGGGATACTGTCGTCATAGATAAACTCATCTTT. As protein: CALGEFTAVLGDTVVIDKLIF.

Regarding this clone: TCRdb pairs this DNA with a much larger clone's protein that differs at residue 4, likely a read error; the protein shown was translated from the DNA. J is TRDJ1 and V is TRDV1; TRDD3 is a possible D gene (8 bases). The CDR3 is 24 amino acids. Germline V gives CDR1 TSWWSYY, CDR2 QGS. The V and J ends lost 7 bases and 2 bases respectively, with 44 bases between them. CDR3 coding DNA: TGTGCTCTTGTGGATCGCAAGGCCTTCCTTTCCTCGTACTGGGGGTCCCGAGGAACCGATAAACTCATCTTT. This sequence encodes CALVDRKAFLSSYWGSRGTDKLIF.

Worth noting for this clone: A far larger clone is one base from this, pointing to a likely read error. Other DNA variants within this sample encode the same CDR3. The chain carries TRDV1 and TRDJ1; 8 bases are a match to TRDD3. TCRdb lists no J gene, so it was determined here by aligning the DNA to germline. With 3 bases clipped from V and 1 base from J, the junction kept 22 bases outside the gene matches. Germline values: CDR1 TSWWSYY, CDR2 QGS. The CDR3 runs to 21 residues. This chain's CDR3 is CALGDSGLLPLLGVFTDKLIF. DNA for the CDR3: TGTGCTCTTGGGGACTCTGGCCTCCTGCCTTTACTGGGGGTTTTCACCGATAAACTCATCTTT.

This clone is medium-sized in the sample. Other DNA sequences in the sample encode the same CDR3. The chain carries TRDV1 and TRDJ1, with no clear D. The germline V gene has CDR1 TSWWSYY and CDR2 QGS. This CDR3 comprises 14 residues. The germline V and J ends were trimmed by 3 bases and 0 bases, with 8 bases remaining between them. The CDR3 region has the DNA TGTGCTCTTGGGGACGTTCTGTACACCGATAAACTCATCTTT. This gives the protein CALGDVLYTDKLIF.

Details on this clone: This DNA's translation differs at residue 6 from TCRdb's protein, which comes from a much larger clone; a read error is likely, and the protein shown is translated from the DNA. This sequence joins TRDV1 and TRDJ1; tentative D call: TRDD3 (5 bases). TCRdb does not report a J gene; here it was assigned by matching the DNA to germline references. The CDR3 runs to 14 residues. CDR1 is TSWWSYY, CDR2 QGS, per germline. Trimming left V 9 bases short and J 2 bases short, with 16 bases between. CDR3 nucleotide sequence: TGTGCTCTGGTCCCTTTGGGGAGGACCGATAAACTCATCTTT. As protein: CALVPLGRTDKLIF.

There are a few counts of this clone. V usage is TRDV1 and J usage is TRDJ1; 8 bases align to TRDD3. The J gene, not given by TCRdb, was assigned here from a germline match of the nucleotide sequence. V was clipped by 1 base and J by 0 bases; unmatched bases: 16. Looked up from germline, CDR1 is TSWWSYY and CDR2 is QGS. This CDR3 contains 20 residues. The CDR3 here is CALGEQSTLGYGRDTDKLIF. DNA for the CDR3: TGTGCTCTTGGGGAACAGTCCACGCTGGGATACGGTAGGGACACCGATAAACTCATCTTT.

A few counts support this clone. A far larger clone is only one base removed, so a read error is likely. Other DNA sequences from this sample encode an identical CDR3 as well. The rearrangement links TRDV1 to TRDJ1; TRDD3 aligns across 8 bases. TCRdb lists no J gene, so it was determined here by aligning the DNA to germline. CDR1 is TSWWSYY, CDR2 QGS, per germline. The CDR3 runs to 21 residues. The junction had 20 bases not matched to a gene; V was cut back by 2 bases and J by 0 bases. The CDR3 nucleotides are TGTGCTCTTGGGGAATTAGCCTTCCCGAATACTGGGGGCACTTACACCGATAAACTCATCTTT. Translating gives CALGELAFPNTGGTYTDKLIF.

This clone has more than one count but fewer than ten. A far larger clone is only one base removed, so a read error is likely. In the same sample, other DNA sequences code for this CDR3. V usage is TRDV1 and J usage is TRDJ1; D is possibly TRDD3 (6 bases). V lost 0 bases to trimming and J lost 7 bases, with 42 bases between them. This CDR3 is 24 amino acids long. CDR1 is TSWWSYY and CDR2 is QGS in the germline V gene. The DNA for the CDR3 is TGTGCTCTTGGGGAACTAGGATTGCCTTTGAACTCTCTTAGTCTTGGGGATCCCTCCCTTAAACTCATCTTT. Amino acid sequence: CALGELGLPLNSLSLGDPSLKLIF.

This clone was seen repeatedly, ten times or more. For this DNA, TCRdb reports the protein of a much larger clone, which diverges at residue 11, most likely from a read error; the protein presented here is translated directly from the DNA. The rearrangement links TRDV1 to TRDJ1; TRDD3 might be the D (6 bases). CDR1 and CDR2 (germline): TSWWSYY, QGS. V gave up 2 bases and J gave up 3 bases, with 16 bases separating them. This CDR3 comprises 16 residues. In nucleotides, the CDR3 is TGTGCTCTTGGGGAAGGCCTGACTGGGTTCGCCGATAAACTCATCTTT. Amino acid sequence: CALGEGLTGFADKLIF.

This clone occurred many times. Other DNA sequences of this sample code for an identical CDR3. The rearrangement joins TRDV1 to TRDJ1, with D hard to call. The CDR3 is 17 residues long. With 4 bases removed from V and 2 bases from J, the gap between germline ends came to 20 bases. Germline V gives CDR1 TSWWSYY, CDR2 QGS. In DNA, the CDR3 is TGTGCTCTTGGGGTAAACAACTTTTACACTACGACCGATAAACTCATCTTT. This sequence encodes CALGVNNFYTTTDKLIF.

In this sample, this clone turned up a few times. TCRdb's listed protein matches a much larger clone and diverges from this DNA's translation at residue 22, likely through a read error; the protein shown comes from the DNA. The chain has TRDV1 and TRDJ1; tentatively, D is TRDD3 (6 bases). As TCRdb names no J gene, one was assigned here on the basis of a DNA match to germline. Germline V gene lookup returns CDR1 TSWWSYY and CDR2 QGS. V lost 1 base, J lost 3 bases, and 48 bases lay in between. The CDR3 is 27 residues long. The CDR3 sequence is CALGEHSTPRPVYWEIPTRDYADKLIF. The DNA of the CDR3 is TGTGCTCTTGGGGAACATAGTACCCCCCGTCCCGTTTACTGGGAGATACCCACGCGGGATTACGCCGATAAACTCATCTTT.

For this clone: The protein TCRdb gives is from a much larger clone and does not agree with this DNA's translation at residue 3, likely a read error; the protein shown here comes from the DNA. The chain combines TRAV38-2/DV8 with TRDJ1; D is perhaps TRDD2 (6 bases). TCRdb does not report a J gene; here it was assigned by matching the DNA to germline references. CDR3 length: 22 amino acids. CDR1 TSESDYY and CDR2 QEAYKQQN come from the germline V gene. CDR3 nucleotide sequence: TGTGCTTGTAGGAGCGTACTTCCTCGGTGTTGGTTGGGGACCTCGTACACCGATAAACTCATCTTT. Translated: CACRSVLPRCWLGTSYTDKLIF.

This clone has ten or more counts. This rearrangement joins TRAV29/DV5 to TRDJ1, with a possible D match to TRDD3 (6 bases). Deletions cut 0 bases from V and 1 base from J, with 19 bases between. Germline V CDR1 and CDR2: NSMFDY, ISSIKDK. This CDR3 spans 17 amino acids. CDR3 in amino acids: CAASVGPCWGPTDKLIF. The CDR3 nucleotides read TGTGCAGCAAGCGTTGGCCCCTGCTGGGGACCCACCGATAAACTCATCTTT.

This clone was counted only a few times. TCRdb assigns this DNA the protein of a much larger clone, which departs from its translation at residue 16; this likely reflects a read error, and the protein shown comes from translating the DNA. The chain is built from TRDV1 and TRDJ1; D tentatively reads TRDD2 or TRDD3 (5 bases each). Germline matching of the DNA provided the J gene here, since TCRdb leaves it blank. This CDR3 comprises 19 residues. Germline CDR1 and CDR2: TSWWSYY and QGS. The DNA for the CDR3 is TGTGCTCTTGGGGAACGGTTCCTGGCGACGGGGACCCACACCGATAGACTCATCTTT. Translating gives CALGERFLATGTHTDRLIF.

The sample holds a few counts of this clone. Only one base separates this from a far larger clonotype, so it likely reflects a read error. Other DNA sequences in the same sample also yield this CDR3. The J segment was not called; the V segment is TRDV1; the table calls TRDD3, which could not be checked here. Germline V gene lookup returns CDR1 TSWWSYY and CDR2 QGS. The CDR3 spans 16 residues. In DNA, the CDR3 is TGTGCTCTTGGGGAACTAGGGGGGATACACACCGATAAGCTCATCTTT. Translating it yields CALGELGGIHTDKLIF.

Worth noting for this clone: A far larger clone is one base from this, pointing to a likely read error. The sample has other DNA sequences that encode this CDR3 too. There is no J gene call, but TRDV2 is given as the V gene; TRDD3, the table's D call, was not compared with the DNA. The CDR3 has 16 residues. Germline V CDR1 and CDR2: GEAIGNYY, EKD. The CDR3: CACDSMGDPSRDKLIF. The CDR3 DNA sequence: TGTGCCTGTGACAGTATGGGGGATCCTTCGCGCGATAAGCTCATCTTT.